This T cell receptor (beta chain) was obtained from a study of blood T cell repertoires in COVID-19. Study as a whole: Samples representing acute and convalescent COVID-19 were sourced from the United States, Italy and Spain. T cells, B-cell-depleted T cells, or PBMCs provided the cDNA or gDNA that served as material.

The data were produced by immunoSEQ multiplex PCR, yet TCRdb's version contains in-frame clones alone and is incomplete. The table lists some 89,000 clones, 90% of them singletons. In this sample, this clone turned up once. This TCR was recovered from a man aged 60 to 75 with acute or convalescent COVID-19. Sequenced material: peripheral blood.

The DNA for the CDR3 is TGTGCCAGCAGCTTAGTACCCAGGGGGCGCGTACACACTGAAGCTTTCTTT. Translation gives CASSLVPRGRVHTEAFF. The J gene is TRBJ1-1, the V gene TRBV7-2; 8 nucleotides agree with TRBD1. V was clipped by 1 base and J by 3 bases; unmatched bases: 10. CDR3 length: 17 residues. In germline, CDR1 is SGHTA, CDR2 FQGNSA.